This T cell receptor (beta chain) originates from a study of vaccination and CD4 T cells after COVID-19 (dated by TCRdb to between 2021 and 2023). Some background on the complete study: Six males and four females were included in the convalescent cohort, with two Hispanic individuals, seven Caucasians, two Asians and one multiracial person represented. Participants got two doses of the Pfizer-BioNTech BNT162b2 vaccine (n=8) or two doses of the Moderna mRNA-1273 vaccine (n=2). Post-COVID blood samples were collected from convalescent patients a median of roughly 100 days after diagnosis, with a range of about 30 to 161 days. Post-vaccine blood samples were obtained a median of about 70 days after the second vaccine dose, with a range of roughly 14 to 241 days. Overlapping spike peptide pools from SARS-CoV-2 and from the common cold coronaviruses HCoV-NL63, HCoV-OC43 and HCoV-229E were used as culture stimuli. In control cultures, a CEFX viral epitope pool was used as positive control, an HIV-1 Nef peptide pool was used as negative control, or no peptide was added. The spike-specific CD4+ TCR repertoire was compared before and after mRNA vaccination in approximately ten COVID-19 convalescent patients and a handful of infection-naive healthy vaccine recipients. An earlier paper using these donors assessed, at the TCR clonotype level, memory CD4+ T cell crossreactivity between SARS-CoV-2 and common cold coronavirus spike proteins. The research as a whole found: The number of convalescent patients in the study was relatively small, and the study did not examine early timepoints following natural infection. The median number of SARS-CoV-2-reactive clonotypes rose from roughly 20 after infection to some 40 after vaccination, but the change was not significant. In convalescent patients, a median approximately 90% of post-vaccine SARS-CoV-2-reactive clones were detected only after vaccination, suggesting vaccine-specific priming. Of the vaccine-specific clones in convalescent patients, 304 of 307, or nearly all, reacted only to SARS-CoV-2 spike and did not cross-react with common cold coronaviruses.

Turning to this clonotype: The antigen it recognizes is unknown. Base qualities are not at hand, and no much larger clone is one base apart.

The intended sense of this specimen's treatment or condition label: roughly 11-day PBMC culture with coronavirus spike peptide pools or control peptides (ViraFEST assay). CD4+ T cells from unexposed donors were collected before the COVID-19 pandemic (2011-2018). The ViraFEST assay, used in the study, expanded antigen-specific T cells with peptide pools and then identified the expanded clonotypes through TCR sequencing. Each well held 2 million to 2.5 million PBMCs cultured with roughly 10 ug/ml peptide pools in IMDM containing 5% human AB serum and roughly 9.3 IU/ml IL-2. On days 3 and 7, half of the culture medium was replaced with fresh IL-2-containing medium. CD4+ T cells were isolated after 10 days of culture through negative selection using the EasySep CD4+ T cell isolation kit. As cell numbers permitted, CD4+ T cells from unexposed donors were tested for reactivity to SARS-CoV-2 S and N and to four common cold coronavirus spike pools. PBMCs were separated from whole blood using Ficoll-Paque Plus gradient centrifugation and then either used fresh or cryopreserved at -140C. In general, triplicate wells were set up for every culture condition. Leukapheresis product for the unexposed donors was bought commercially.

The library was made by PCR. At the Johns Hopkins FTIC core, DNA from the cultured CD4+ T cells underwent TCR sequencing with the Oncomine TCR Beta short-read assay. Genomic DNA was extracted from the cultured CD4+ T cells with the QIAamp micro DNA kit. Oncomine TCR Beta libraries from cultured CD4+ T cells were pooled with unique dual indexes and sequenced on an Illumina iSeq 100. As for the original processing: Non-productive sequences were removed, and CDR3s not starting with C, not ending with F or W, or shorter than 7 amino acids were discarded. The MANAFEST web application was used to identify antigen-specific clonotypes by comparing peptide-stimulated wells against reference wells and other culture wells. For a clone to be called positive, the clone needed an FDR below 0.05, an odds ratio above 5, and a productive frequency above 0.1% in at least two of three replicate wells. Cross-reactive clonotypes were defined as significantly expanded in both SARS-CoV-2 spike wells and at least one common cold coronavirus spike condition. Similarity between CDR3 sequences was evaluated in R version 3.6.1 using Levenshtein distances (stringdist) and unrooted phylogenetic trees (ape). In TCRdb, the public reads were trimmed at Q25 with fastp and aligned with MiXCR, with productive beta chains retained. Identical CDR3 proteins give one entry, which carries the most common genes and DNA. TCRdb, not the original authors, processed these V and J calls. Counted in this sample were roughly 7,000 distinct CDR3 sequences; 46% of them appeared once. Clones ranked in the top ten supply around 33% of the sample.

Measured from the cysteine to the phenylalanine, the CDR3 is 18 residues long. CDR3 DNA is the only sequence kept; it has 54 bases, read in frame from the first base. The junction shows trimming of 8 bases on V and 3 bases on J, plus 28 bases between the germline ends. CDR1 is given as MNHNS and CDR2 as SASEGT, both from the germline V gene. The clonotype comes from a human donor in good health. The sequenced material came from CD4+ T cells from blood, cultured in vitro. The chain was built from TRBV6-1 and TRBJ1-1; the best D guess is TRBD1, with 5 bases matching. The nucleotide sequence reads TGTGCCAGCTTCGGGTCCGAGGGGTATTCCACTGGGTACACTGAAGCTTTCTTT. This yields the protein CASFGSEGYSTGYTEAFF.